This passage covers 17 T cell receptor beta chains from one sample sequenced in a study of T-cell memory formation after mild COVID-19. MiXCR was run by TCRdb on the 5' RACE reads, yielding one entry per CDR3 protein. Of about 38,000 distinct CDR3 sequences in the sample, roughly 10% are singletons; the top ten hold just under 30%. Sequenced material: PBMCs or a T cell subset sorted from them (not recorded which). The receptor set was obtained from a man between 18 and 35 years old who had mild COVID-19 (a few samples of this study predate the infection). Cell type and time point are not known.

The chain carries TRBV28 and TRBJ1-1; D uncertain. The germline V gene encodes CDR1 MDHEN and CDR2 SYDVKM. The germline V and J ends were trimmed by 3 bases and 7 bases, with 9 bases remaining between them. This CDR3 is 12 amino acids long. CDR3 DNA sequence: TGTGCCAGCAGTTTTCGGGGTTATGAAGCTTTCTTT. It yields the protein CASSFRGYEAFF.

Here the CDR3 DNA reads TGTGCCAGTAGTCGACAGCCCGGAACATTTGGCAATCAGCCCCAGCATTTT. This gives the protein CASSRQPGTFGNQPQHF. The chain has TRBV19 and TRBJ1-5; tentative D call: TRBD1 (5 bases). The V gene lost 5 bases and the J gene lost 2 bases, with 19 bases spanning the gap. Germline V gives CDR1 LNHDA, CDR2 SQIVND (reference sequence). The CDR3 consists of 17 residues.

This clonotype has a count of ten or more. The rearrangement joins TRBV7-2 to TRBJ2-5; no clear D. Germline V gene lookup returns CDR1 SGHTA and CDR2 FQGNSA. This CDR3 spans 16 amino acids. Deletions cut 2 bases from V and 4 bases from J, with 17 bases between. The CDR3 loop is CASSLWDTGPLETQYF. The CDR3 region has the DNA TGTGCCAGCAGCTTATGGGATACTGGCCCCCTAGAGACCCAGTACTTC.

V gene TRBV10-3 combines with J gene TRBJ2-7; TRBD2 is a possible D gene (7 bases). Trimming left V 10 bases short and J 9 bases short, with 25 bases between. Germline CDR1 reads ENHRY; CDR2 reads SYGVKD. The CDR3 covers 14 residues. The CDR3 spells CATGATGGNIAQYF. The CDR3 coding sequence is TGTGCCACAGGGGCGACGGGGGGCAATATTGCGCAGTACTTC.

This clonotype was counted ten times or more. This chain joins TRBV11-2 and TRBJ2-5; TRBD2 aligns across 7 bases. V was clipped by 5 bases and J by 5 bases; unmatched bases: 11. This CDR3 region has 15 residues. The germline V gene has CDR1 SGHAT and CDR2 FQNNGV. The CDR3 here is CASSPLGGGWETQYF. The CDR3 bases are TGTGCCAGCAGCCCCCTAGGCGGGGGTTGGGAGACCCAGTACTTC. Filled out from reference TRBV11-2 and TRBJ2-5, the complete variable domain reads EAGVAQSPRYKIIEKRQSVAFWCNPISGHATLYWYQQILGQGPKLLIQFQNNGVVDDSQLPKDRFSAERLKGVDSTLKIQPAKLEDSAVYLCASSPLGGGWETQYFGPGTRLLVL.

This clonotype was recorded many times. The V call is TRBV7-2, the J call TRBJ2-5, with TRBD1 identical over 9 bases. V lost 5 bases and J lost 5; bases outside the gene matches: 12. CDR1 and CDR2 from the germline V gene are SGHTA and FQGNSA. This CDR3 is 16 amino acids long. CDR3 amino acids: CASSRGTGYQGETQYF. CDR3 nucleotide sequence: TGTGCCAGCAGCAGAGGGACAGGGTATCAGGGTGAGACCCAGTACTTC. Supplemented by reference TRBV7-2 and TRBJ2-5, the full variable domain reads GAGVSQSPSNKVTEKGKDVELRCDPISGHTALYWYRQSLGQGLEFLIYFQGNSAPDKSGLPSDRFSAERTGGSVSTLTIQRTQQEDSAVYLCASSRGTGYQGETQYFGPGTRLLVL.

This chain links TRBV19 with TRBJ1-5, with 10 bases identical to TRBD1. Germline V gives CDR1 LNHDA, CDR2 SQIVND (reference sequence). V dropped 3 bases and J dropped 2; count of bases not matched to a gene: 1. This CDR3 comprises 15 residues. CDR3 nucleotide sequence: TGTGCCAGTAGTATTGGGACAGGGGGCAATCAGCCCCAGCATTTT. Protein: CASSIGTGGNQPQHF.

This clonotype was observed many times. The J gene is TRBJ1-5, the V gene TRBV7-2; D gene unclear. Germline assignment: CDR1 SGHTA and CDR2 FQGNSA. V lost 5 bases to trimming and J lost 2 bases, with 7 bases between them. CDR3 size: 13 residues. CDR3 nucleotide sequence: TGTGCCAGCAGCCAATCCCGCAATCAGCCCCAGCATTTT. This translates into CASSQSRNQPQHF.

With respect to this clonotype: The missing conserved phenylalanine or tryptophan at the end of this CDR3 makes a read error likely. V and J are TRBV6-6 and TRBJ2-5; tentative D call: TRBD2 (7 bases). With 7 bases removed from V and 4 bases from J, the gap between germline ends came to 13 bases. The CDR3 length is 13 residues. CDR1 and CDR2 from the germline V gene are MNHNY and SVGAGI (reference sequence). CDR3 coding DNA: TGTGCCAGCAACGCGGGGGCGGGAGAGACCCAGTACTTA. Its translation is CASNAGAGETQYL.

In its sample, this clonotype ranks as medium-sized (0.01 to 0.1%). The J gene is TRBJ1-2, the V gene TRBV6-2 or TRBV6-3, with D hard to call. Between the trimmed V and J ends, which lost 8 bases and 0 bases, there was a span of 10 bases. CDR3 size: 13 residues. Germline CDR1 reads MNHEY; CDR2 reads SVGEGT. CDR3 nucleotide sequence: TGTGCCAGCTGGACGCTAGCTAACTATGGCTACACCTTC. Amino acids: CASWTLANYGYTF.

A few counts support this clonotype. The chain recombines TRBV6-6 with TRBJ1-5, with TRBD1 matching 7 bases. V was clipped by 7 bases and J by 5 bases; unmatched bases: 17. CDR3 size: 17 residues. Germline CDR1 reads MNHNY; CDR2 reads SVGAGI (reference sequence). CDR3 nucleotide sequence: TGTGCCAGCACCAACCAGGGGGTGGGGGTGAGGCATCAGCCCCAGCATTTT. Its protein is CASTNQGVGVRHQPQHF.

J is TRBJ2-1 and V is TRBV12-3 or TRBV12-4, with 11 positions matching TRBD1. Near its end, the DNA agrees better with TRBJ2-7, so the J call may be wrong. There are 15 residues in the CDR3. The CDR3 DNA is TGTGCCAGCAGTCCCGGGACAGGGGGTTTGGATGAGCAGTACTTC. Its translation is CASSPGTGGLDEQYF.

Ten or more counts support this clonotype. This rearrangement joins TRBV2 to TRBJ1-4, with a weak D call TRBD1 (5 bases). V lost 8 bases and J lost 7, with 17 bases in between. The CDR3 has 14 residues. Looked up from germline, CDR1 is SNHLY and CDR2 is FYNNEI. This CDR3 is CASGAGRYGEKLFF. The DNA for the CDR3 is TGTGCCAGCGGGGCAGGGAGATATGGTGAAAAACTGTTTTTT. Together with reference TRBV2 and TRBJ1-4, the CDR3 gives the full variable domain: EPEVTQTPSHQVTQMGQEVILRCVPISNHLYFYWYRQILGQKVEFLVSFYNNEISEKSEIFDDQFSVERPDGSNFTLKIRSTKLEDSAMYFCASGAGRYGEKLFFGSGTQLSVL.

This clonotype came up many times. This chain links TRBV12-3 or TRBV12-4 with TRBJ2-3, with 8 bases that match TRBD2. This CDR3 is 15 amino acids long. V was pared by 5 bases and J by 8 bases, with 12 bases of the junction left unmatched. The DNA of the CDR3 is TGTGCCAGCAGTACCCCAGCGGGGGTGCAGGTTACGCAGTATTTT. It is translated as CASSTPAGVQVTQYF.

This clonotype was seen many times. V gene TRBV7-3 combines with J gene TRBJ1-2, with 9 nucleotides matching TRBD1. The trim removed 3 bases at V and 0 bases at J, leaving 11 bases unmatched. The length of the CDR3 is 18 residues. Germline V gene data show CDR1 as SGHTA and CDR2 as FQGTGA. The CDR3 sequence: CASSFVPGQGKPNYGYTF. CDR3 DNA: TGTGCCAGCAGCTTCGTCCCGGGACAGGGAAAACCTAACTATGGCTACACCTTC.

This clonotype occurred many times. This chain connects TRBV24-1 to TRBJ2-3; tentative D call: TRBD2 (5 bases). The CDR3 covers 16 residues. Trimming pared 4 bases from V and 1 base from J, leaving 14 bases between. Germline CDR1 KGHDR, CDR2 SFDVKD. The CDR3 sequence: CATSDLTFGGTDTQYF. DNA for the CDR3: TGTGCCACCAGTGACCTGACCTTCGGGGGCACAGATACGCAGTATTTT.

This clonotype was observed a few times. This chain links TRBV18 with TRBJ2-7, with 8 bases fitting TRBD2. The V gene end was trimmed by 3 bases and the J gene end by 2 bases; junction bases not matched to a gene: 3. CDR3 length: 14 amino acids. Germline CDR1 and CDR2: KGHSH and LQKENI. In DNA form, the CDR3 reads TGTGCCAGCTCACCGGGACTAGGGACCTACGAGCAGTACGTC. This translates into CASSPGLGTYEQYV.